A selection of T cell receptor beta chains follows, all from one sample in a study of blood T cell repertoires in COVID-19. Data came from immunoSEQ multiplex PCR; TCRdb stores just in-frame clones and leaves some out. The repertoire holds 250,000 or so clones, with roughly 90% as singletons. What was sequenced was peripheral blood. The receptors were gathered from a man aged 60-69 years with acute or convalescent COVID-19. Both conserved end residues are trimmed from each CDR3.

j_call v_call cdr3_aa
TRBJ1-1 TRBV11-3 ASSLDSVVATEAF
TRBJ1-5 TRBV19 ASSPRGQPQH
TRBJ1-5 TRBV24-1 ATSDHRTGDYSNQPQH
TRBJ1-1 TRBV16 ASSLQGANTEAF
TRBJ2-1 TRBV27 ASSSDKGRERSYNEQF
TRBJ1-1 TRBV6-5 ASREGPQNTEAF
TRBJ1-1 TRBV5-1 ASSLRVGGGRDTEAF
TRBJ1-1 TRBV9 ASSVTGGNTEAF
TRBJ1-1 TRBV29-1 SVGWAHENTEAF
TRBJ2-1 TRBV7-2 ASSPNPSGGASNEQF
TRBJ1-4 TRBV12-3/TRBV12-4 ASSSGQGLKLF
TRBJ2-7 TRBV28 ASHPAGAPYEQY
TRBJ2-3 TRBV5-4 ASSRTGSGSSTDTQY
TRBJ2-1 TRBV13 ASSQLSGSEDEQF
TRBJ2-6 TRBV6-5 ASYREEANVLT
TRBJ2-7 TRBV11-2 ASSSGGTYEQY
TRBJ1-4 TRBV19 ASSSSTSGTGRDNEKLF
TRBJ2-3 TRBV9 ASSVQAPADTQY
TRBJ2-2 TRBV9 ASSVGLAGGPGGELF
TRBJ1-1 TRBV18 ASSSGGLGNTEAF
TRBJ1-1 TRBV11-2 ASSLLQGGEAF
TRBJ1-2 TRBV10-3 AISAVYGYT
TRBJ1-3 TRBV7-2 ASSLALAGVGNTIY
TRBJ1-4 TRBV4-1 ASSIPDRVGEKLF
TRBJ2-1 TRBV9 ASSVATLSGFNEQF
TRBJ2-2 TRBV11-2 ASSFPGGGELF
TRBJ2-7 TRBV28 ASSSPGTSGSSSYEQY
TRBJ1-1 TRBV6-5 ASSPTRLNTEAF
TRBJ2-1 TRBV19 ASSTGTGEKKRAYNEQF
TRBJ2-2 TRBV5-4 ASSLVQGTGELF
TRBJ1-2 TRBV6-5 ASSGLWGYT
TRBJ2-7 TRBV5-1 ASSSGQVYEQY
TRBJ1-2 TRBV28 AISPRNYGYT
TRBJ2-7 TRBV9 ASSVGATSGPEQY
TRBJ1-5 TRBV3-1/TRBV3-2 ASSQTGDQPQH
TRBJ2-6 TRBV27 ASSLQGASGANVLT
TRBJ2-1 TRBV27 ASSFPDRNEQF
TRBJ2-7 TRBV4-2 ASSQDWLAGGREQY
TRBJ2-1 TRBV28 ASSPYNEQF
TRBJ1-2 TRBV7-8 ASSLAYEGENGYT
TRBJ2-2 TRBV27 ASSLPTGHWNTGELF
TRBJ2-7 TRBV18 ASSDTSYEQY
TRBJ2-7 TRBV30 AWSVGGGVYEQY
TRBJ2-1 TRBV6-4 ASSDDRASGYNEQF
TRBJ1-3 TRBV9 ASSVQGSGNTIY